Listed here is a single T cell receptor beta chain. The data originate from a study of blood T cell repertoires in COVID-19. Study background: Sample material is recorded as cDNA or gDNA derived from T cells, B-cell-depleted T cells, or PBMCs.

Germline V gene lookup returns CDR1 MGHDK and CDR2 SYGVNS. CDR3 length equals 15 residues. Trimming left V 2 bases short and J 1 base short, with 11 bases between. Under the authors' procedure: Using reference gene primer amplification, nucleated cell counts were estimated. Generated by immunoSEQ multiplex PCR, the TCRdb table keeps only in-frame clones and is missing some. That table is the source of V, J and clone size, and D and trimming were worked out from the DNA. This table holds 150,000 or so clones, 60% to 85% found once. The specimen was peripheral blood. This receptor was obtained from a woman older than 75 with active or convalescent COVID-19. V gene TRBV25-1 combines with J gene TRBJ2-5; D is ambiguous. Here the CDR3 reads CASSEPHQVQETQYF. As DNA, the CDR3 is TGTGCCAGCAGTGAACCACACCAAGTCCAAGAGACCCAGTACTTC.